Listed below are T cell receptor beta chains from one sample, sequenced in a study of OX40 agonist ivuxolimab in advanced cancers. The protocol was immunoSEQ multiplex PCR, while the TCRdb copy is restricted to in-frame clones and leaves out a portion. Of fewer than 70,000 clones in the sample, more than 65% were seen once. Sample: CD4+ or CD8+ T cells sorted from blood, taken in a trial of the OX40 agonist ivuxolimab. The receptors come from an adult with an advanced solid tumor such as melanoma, head and neck, liver or kidney cancer. Both conserved end residues are part of each CDR3. The order of the fields is D gene, V gene, CDR3 protein. D genes are given only for firm matches.

>-|TRBV7-2
CASVPFKSHNTEAFF
>-|TRBV9
CASSVTLGNYGYTF
>-|TRBV5-1
CASSLAGAGNSPLHF
>TRBD1|TRBV29-1
CSVRSHLRGYTDGYTF
>TRBD2|TRBV27
CASSLLAGVGSYNEQFF
>-|TRBV21-1
CASSKPSGRRYEQYF
>-|TRBV6-6
CASSPGLNEQYF
>-|TRBV9
CASSGAIRNYGYTF
>TRBD2|TRBV4-2
CASSQRSEAGDYYEQYF
>-|TRBV6-1
CASYRLAATGELFF
>-|TRBV7-9
CASSSKFRGGYTF
>-|TRBV19
CASSISGSGANVLTF
>TRBD1|TRBV10-3
CAISGQGFGEQYF
>-|TRBV9
CASSVGWDTGELFF
>-|TRBV7-2
CASSLGPTNYGYTF
>-|TRBV7-2
CASSLWGIQYF
>TRBD1|TRBV6-5
CASSGQGGDYEQYF
>TRBD1|TRBV6-5
CASSKYRQGSGGYTF
>-|TRBV7-2
CASSSRAPHTF
>-|TRBV28
CASTPGRVEEKLFF
>-|TRBV11-2
CASSLYGGPTYEQYF
>TRBD2|TRBV7-2
CASVALAGGLNEQFF
>-|TRBV6-6
CASSYSGSSYNEQFF
>TRBD2|TRBV10-3
CAISESRGSSYNEQFF
>-|TRBV18
CASSPGQSNTEAFF
>-|TRBV6-1
CASSEWSDTQYF
>-|TRBV18
CASSPPDISSYEQYF
>-|TRBV7-3
CASSLGTHEGTGELFF
>-|TRBV7-9
CASSSGSPGNTIYF
>-|TRBV6-5
CASSDSPGGSRRQFF
>-|TRBV19
CASSIGQETYGYTF
>-|TRBV9
CASSVDSGANTDTQYF
>TRBD2|TRBV7-2
CASSLGAGEGTDTQYF
>TRBD1|TRBV6-1
CASSEGTGEGNQPQHF
>TRBD1|TRBV27
CASSLQRTGDYGYTF
>TRBD2|TRBV5-4
CASSDREGGEQYF
>TRBD1|TRBV29-1
CSTGTGDTEAFF
>-|TRBV6-6
CASTYGGVSNTEAFF
>-|TRBV2
CASRGDTGELFF
>TRBD2|TRBV5-1
CASSEGLAGVGQYF
>TRBD2|TRBV9
CASSVEGSGRLNEQFF
>TRBD2|TRBV19
CATTQREPYNEQFF
>TRBD1|TRBV27
CASSYLGQSHEQYF
>TRBD2|TRBV7-2
CASSLVAGGGQETQYF
>-|TRBV2
CASSPAVNSATDTQYF
>-|TRBV4-2
CASSQDFRSYNEQFF
>TRBD1|TRBV5-4
CASSRQGYDTQYF
>-|TRBV5-1
CASSRPDRYEQYF